These 14 T cell receptor beta chains were all obtained from the same sample, sequenced in a study of lymphopenia after photon versus proton radiotherapy. Libraries were prepared by immunoSEQ multiplex PCR; TCRdb keeps only in-frame clonotypes and omits some of them. Counted here are some 44,000 clones, about 83% occurring once; the ten biggest clones make up 20% to 25%. This sample comprised peripheral blood, obtained from a patient treated with proton-based radiotherapy. These receptors were taken from a woman in her 70s with pancreatic cancer.

The chain employs TRBV7-8 and TRBJ2-7; D perhaps matches TRBD2 (6 bases). Germline V gene data show CDR1 as SGHVS and CDR2 as FQNEAQ. Trimming took 1 base from V and 0 from J, leaving 19 bases between them. The CDR3 length is 18 residues. CDR3 sequence: CASSLGPTGLLLSYEQYF. CDR3 coding DNA: TGTGCCAGCAGCTTAGGCCCCACTGGACTACTTCTCTCCTACGAGCAGTACTTC.

This clone has just one count. The J gene is TRBJ2-3, the V gene TRBV28, with 10 bases that match TRBD1. J was trimmed by 2 bases and V by 3 bases; bases with no gene match: 5. Germline CDR1 MDHEN, CDR2 SYDVKM. The CDR3 covers 16 residues. CDR3 sequence reads: CASSFMGTGVTDTQYF. Here the CDR3 DNA reads TGTGCCAGCAGTTTTATGGGGACAGGGGTCACAGATACGCAGTATTTT.

The rearrangement links TRBV28 to TRBJ1-1; D not resolved. The ends were cut back, 5 bases at V and 3 bases at J, with 10 bases in the middle. Germline V CDR1 and CDR2: MDHEN, SYDVKM. The CDR3 runs to 13 residues. CDR3 protein: CASSPIPYTEAFF. CDR3 nucleotide sequence: TGTGCCAGCAGTCCGATCCCGTACACTGAAGCTTTCTTT.

This clone was counted only a few times. The rearrangement uses TRBV28 and TRBJ1-5; possibly TRBD1 for D (6 bases). Per the germline V gene, CDR1 is MDHEN and CDR2 is SYDVKM. V was pared by 8 bases and J by 3 bases, with 14 bases between. This CDR3 is built from 14 residues. The CDR3 DNA reads TGTGCCAGCGCGTCGGCAGGGGACAATCAGCCCCAGCATTTT. It yields the protein CASASAGDNQPQHF.

This clone was observed a single time. The rearrangement uses TRBV6-5 and TRBJ2-5, with TRBD1 matching 9 bases. The junction had 8 bases not matched to a gene; V was cut back by 7 bases and J by 5 bases. The CDR3 length is 14 residues. Germline loops: CDR1 MNHEY, CDR2 SVGAGI. CDR3 sequence reads: CASTTNRGRETQYF. In DNA, the CDR3 is TGTGCCAGCACTACAAACAGGGGGCGGGAGACCCAGTACTTC.

The rearrangement links TRBV2 to TRBJ2-5; D may match TRBD1 or TRBD2 (5 bases each). V dropped 4 bases and J dropped 5 bases, with 17 bases sitting between them. Germline V lookup: CDR1 SNHLY, CDR2 FYNNEI. The CDR3 runs to 15 residues. This CDR3 reads CASSGGGPSGETQYF. The CDR3, as DNA: TGTGCCAGCAGTGGAGGAGGACCCTCAGGGGAGACCCAGTACTTC.

A few counts support this clone. The rearrangement links TRBV10-1 to TRBJ2-7, with 12 bases lining up with TRBD2. The CDR3 contains 18 residues. After removal of 7 bases from V and 4 bases from J, the junction contained 17 bases not matched to a gene. From germline, CDR1 is WNHNN and CDR2 SYGVQD (reference sequence). CDR3 DNA sequence: TGCGCCAGCAAGTGGAGGGGCTTTAGACTAGCGGGAGTGTACGAGCAGTACTTC. It encodes CASKWRGFRLAGVYEQYF.

V is TRBV7-8 and J is TRBJ1-5; the D is unclear. CDR1 and CDR2 (germline): SGHVS, FQNEAQ. This CDR3 region has 16 residues. V lost 1 base, J lost 1 base, and 11 bases lay in between. CDR3 coding DNA: TGTGCCAGCAGCTTAGGGTCGTCTGCAAGCAATCAGCCCCAGCATTTT. Encoded protein: CASSLGSSASNQPQHF.

V usage is TRBV5-4 and J usage is TRBJ2-1; TRBD1 or TRBD2 may be the D gene (5 bases each). Germline V gene data show CDR1 as SGHNT and CDR2 as YYREEE (reference sequence). This CDR3 comprises 14 residues. Trimming pared 6 bases from V and 4 bases from J, leaving 14 bases between. This chain's CDR3 is CASNLGTEYNEQFF. Here the CDR3 DNA reads TGTGCCAGCAACCTCGGGACGGAATACAATGAGCAGTTCTTC.

V is TRBV4-1 and J is TRBJ2-1; D unclear. V was cut by 1 base and J by 10 bases, with 14 bases left in between. Germline V gene data show CDR1 as MGHRA and CDR2 as YSYEKL. This CDR3 comprises 14 residues. CDR3 bases: TGCGCCAGCAGCCAAGTCCCAACAGTCGGGGAGCAGTTCTTC. This translates into CASSQVPTVGEQFF.

J is TRBJ1-1 and V is TRBV28; unclear D gene. This CDR3 region has 12 residues. Trimming pared 3 bases from V and 1 base from J, leaving 3 bases between. Per germline, CDR1 MDHEN and CDR2 SYDVKM. The CDR3 region is CASSFRNTEAFF. The CDR3 DNA is TGTGCCAGCAGTTTTCGGAACACTGAAGCTTTCTTT.

In its sample, this clone was seen a few times. The rearrangement uses TRBV28 and TRBJ1-6; maybe TRBD1 (5 bases). Per the germline V gene, CDR1 is MDHEN and CDR2 is SYDVKM. The CDR3 sequence is 16 residues long. The CDR3 nucleotides are TGTGTCACGGGGGTCGGAGGGATCGGAAATAATTCACCCCTCCACTTT. Its translation: CVTGVGGIGNNSPLHF.

The table lists this clone with a few counts. The chain couples TRBV11-3 to TRBJ2-7; no clear D gene. Trimming removed 0 bases at V and 10 bases at J, with 13 bases between. CDR1 and CDR2 from the germline V gene are SGHNT and YENEEA. This CDR3 comprises 13 residues. This CDR3 reads CASSLDPLLYQYF. The CDR3 DNA follows: TGTGCCAGCAGCTTAGATCCCCTCCTCTACCAGTACTTC.

V usage is TRBV7-8 and J usage is TRBJ1-2; weak D call: TRBD1 (5 bases). Trimming left V 3 bases short and J 1 base short, with 18 bases between. The CDR3 totals 17 residues. CDR1 SGHVS and CDR2 FQNEAQ come from the germline V gene. The CDR3 here is CASSLDTSYDVNYGYTF. The CDR3 DNA sequence: TGTGCCAGCAGCTTGGACACGTCTTATGACGTTAACTATGGCTACACCTTC.